These 26 T cell receptor beta chains were sequenced from one sample in a study of Ad26.COV2.S vaccination and SARS-CoV-2 variants. Sequencing was performed with immunoSEQ multiplex PCR; in TCRdb, only in-frame clones are kept and a portion is missing. The repertoire has hundreds of thousands of clones, over 75% of them found once; the top ten carry 10% to 15%. Treatment denoted: roughly 19 received Ad26.COV2.S at low or high dose, single or two shots; 5 received placebo; per-sample allocation not given. After the first vaccine or placebo injection, samples were drawn on day 63. Sequenced here: peripheral blood, sampled in a trial of Ad26.COV2.S vaccine versus placebo. These TCRs come from a person between 18 and 60 years old who received the Ad26.COV2.S COVID-19 vaccine or a placebo.

The CDR3 loop is CASSQMALGNEQFF. The DNA of the CDR3 is TGCGCCAGCAGCCAGATGGCTCTGGGGAATGAGCAGTTCTTC. The chain links TRBV4-1 to TRBJ2-1; D unresolved. Germline V CDR1 and CDR2: MGHRA, YSYEKL. There are 14 residues in the CDR3. Trimming removed 3 bases at V and 7 bases at J, with 13 bases between.

The chain combines TRBV18 with TRBJ1-1; possible D gene TRBD1, 5 bases. Trimming shortened V by 3 bases and J by 7 bases, and 9 bases separated the two germline ends. The CDR3 totals 12 residues. CDR1 is KGHSH, CDR2 LQKENI, per germline. The DNA of the CDR3 is TGTGCCAGCTCACCGTTTGGGGGTGAAGCTTTCTTT. Translated: CASSPFGGEAFF.

This clone was detected only once. The CDR3 nucleotides read TGTGCCACCAGTGATTTCCGGGGACTAGCCACAGAACTCTCCTACAATGAGCAGTTCTTC. Translated, it gives CATSDFRGLATELSYNEQFF. The J gene is TRBJ2-1, the V gene TRBV24-1, with 9 positions matching TRBD2. The CDR3 covers 20 residues. Trimming removed 1 base from V and 0 bases from J; junction bases left unmatched: 12. Per germline, CDR1 KGHDR and CDR2 SFDVKD.

This chain links TRBV6-5 with TRBJ1-1; possibly TRBD1 for D (5 bases). The CDR3 loop spans 12 amino acids. Germline V gene lookup returns CDR1 MNHEY and CDR2 SVGAGI. V was shortened by 6 bases and J by 7 bases, with 12 bases between the two germline ends. CDR3 DNA sequence: TGTGCCAGCAGGGGACGAAGGGGTGAAGCTTTCTTT. Amino acids: CASRGRRGEAFF.

The rearrangement joins TRBV6-5 to TRBJ2-7; D tentatively fits TRBD1 or TRBD2 (5 bases each). Trimming stripped 5 bases from V and 9 bases from J, with 14 bases between. The germline V gene has CDR1 MNHEY and CDR2 SVGAGI. The CDR3 loop spans 12 amino acids. The CDR3 DNA reads as TGTGCCAGCAGTAGTCAGGGAGTAGGGCAGTACTTC. Translating gives CASSSQGVGQYF.

This clone was recorded once. V and J are TRBV7-3 and TRBJ2-2; no clear D. Trimming removed 3 bases at V and 6 bases at J, with 11 bases between. This CDR3 comprises 14 residues. Germline CDR1 is SGHTA and CDR2 is FQGTGA. As DNA, the CDR3 is TGTGCCAGCAGCTTGGGCTCCGTGGCCGGGGAGCTGTTTTTT. It yields the protein CASSLGSVAGELFF.

The chain joins TRBV24-1 to TRBJ2-5, with 8 nucleotides matching TRBD2. Germline V gene sequence: CDR1 KGHDR, CDR2 SFDVKD. Germline trimming cut 4 bases from V and 5 bases from J; bases unmatched to any gene: 8. This CDR3 spans 15 amino acids. CDR3 sequence: CATSEDGRAYETQYF. DNA of the CDR3: TGTGCCACCAGTGAAGACGGGAGGGCCTATGAGACCCAGTACTTC.

The genes are TRBV20-1 and TRBJ2-1; 12 bases are shared with TRBD2. CDR1 DFQATT and CDR2 SNEGSKA come from the germline V gene (reference sequence). The length of the CDR3 is 15 residues. The V segment lost 3 bases and the J segment 5 bases; nucleotides outside the gene matches: 5. The CDR3 loop is CSASYLAGGDNEQFF. The CDR3 nucleotides read TGCAGTGCTAGTTATCTAGCGGGAGGGGACAATGAGCAGTTCTTC.

This chain links TRBV7-2 with TRBJ1-2, with TRBD1 matching 7 bases. After removal of 3 bases from V and 1 base from J, the junction contained 5 bases not matched to a gene. The length of the CDR3 is 15 residues. Germline V gene lookup returns CDR1 SGHTA and CDR2 FQGNSA. CDR3 nucleotides: TGTGCCAGCAGCTTGAGGACAGGATTTAACTATGGCTACACCTTC. Protein sequence: CASSLRTGFNYGYTF. The whole variable domain, filled in from reference TRBV7-2 and TRBJ1-2, reads GAGVSQSPSNKVTEKGKDVELRCDPISGHTALYWYRQSLGQGLEFLIYFQGNSAPDKSGLPSDRFSAERTGGSVSTLTIQRTQQEDSAVYLCASSLRTGFNYGYTFGSGTRLTVV.

This chain uses TRBV27 with TRBJ2-7; no reliable D call. Trimming cost V 6 bases and J 3 bases, with 18 bases left between them. This CDR3 region has 15 residues. Looked up from germline, CDR1 is MNHEY and CDR2 is SMNVEV (reference sequence). CDR3 bases: TGTGCCAGCAGCCCGACGGGTACCGGTGGCTACGAGCAGTACTTC. Translating it yields CASSPTGTGGYEQYF.

This chain links TRBV12-3 or TRBV12-4 with TRBJ2-1, with D perhaps matching TRBD2 (6 bases). The ends were cut back, 5 bases at V and 7 bases at J, with 12 bases in the middle. The CDR3 is 13 amino acids. The CDR3 here is CASSPRERNEQFF. The CDR3 DNA is TGTGCCAGCAGTCCCCGGGAGCGGAATGAGCAGTTCTTC.

The rearrangement uses TRBV20-1 and TRBJ2-7; 7 bases match TRBD1. Germline V gene lookup returns CDR1 DFQATT and CDR2 SNEGSKA (reference sequence). The length of the CDR3 is 14 residues. The junction had 7 bases not matched to a gene; V was cut back by 3 bases and J by 2 bases. The CDR3 spells CSASYIDRAYEQYF. CDR3 bases: TGCAGTGCTAGTTACATCGACAGGGCCTACGAGCAGTACTTC.

V is TRBV29-1 and J is TRBJ1-2, with D perhaps TRBD1 (5 bases). Trimming took off 4 bases at V and 6 bases at J, with 15 bases between the two ends. Per germline, CDR1 SQVTM and CDR2 ANQGSEA. The CDR3 sequence is 13 residues long. For the CDR3, the DNA is TGCAGCGTTGGGGCAGGGATGATGCATGGCTACACCTTC. Amino acid sequence: CSVGAGMMHGYTF. Full variable domain (remainder filled in from reference TRBV29-1 and TRBJ1-2): SAVISQKPSRDICQRGTSLTIQCQVDSQVTMMFWYRQQPGQSLTLIATANQGSEATYESGFVIDKFPISRPNLTFSTLTVSNMSPEDSSIYLCSVGAGMMHGYTFGSGTRLTVV.

The chain employs TRBV19 and TRBJ1-3; a weak D match, TRBD1 (5 bases). CDR3 size: 16 residues. The germline gives CDR1 LNHDA, CDR2 SQIVND (reference sequence). Trimming left V 7 bases short and J 0 bases short, with 16 bases between. CDR3 DNA: TGTGCCAGTACCTTTCGACAGTCGAGCTCTGGAAACACCATATATTTT. This sequence encodes CASTFRQSSSGNTIYF.

This chain joins TRBV29-1 and TRBJ2-5; D assignment may be TRBD1 or TRBD2 (5 bases each). The CDR3 has 12 residues. V lost 3 bases and J 10 bases, leaving 15 bases between the germline ends. Germline loops: CDR1 SQVTM, CDR2 ANQGSEA. The CDR3, as DNA: TGCAGCGTTGAGGGGGATCCTCGCGACCAGTACTTC. This translates into CSVEGDPRDQYF.

The V call is TRBV7-2, the J call TRBJ2-6, with TRBD1 matching 8 bases. V lost 5 bases and J lost 5; bases outside the gene matches: 2. CDR3 length: 14 residues. Germline V gene lookup returns CDR1 SGHTA and CDR2 FQGNSA. The CDR3 spells CASSNRGWANVLTF. DNA of the CDR3: TGTGCCAGCAGCAACAGGGGGTGGGCCAACGTCCTGACTTTC.

The chain couples TRBV30 to TRBJ1-5; unclear D gene. CDR3 size: 11 residues. Per the germline V gene, CDR1 is GTSNPN and CDR2 is SVGIG (reference sequence). V lost 5 bases, J lost 0 bases, and 2 bases lay in between. CDR3: CAWGSNQPQHF. DNA of the CDR3: TGTGCCTGGGGTAGCAATCAGCCCCAGCATTTT.

This clone appeared a single time. V gene TRBV10-3 combines with J gene TRBJ2-7; D not certain. This CDR3 comprises 14 residues. From germline, CDR1 is ENHRY and CDR2 SYGVKD. Trimming left V 3 bases short and J 2 bases short, with 11 bases between. Here the CDR3 DNA reads TGTGCCATCAGTGATCTGGCGTTCACCTACGAGCAGTACTTC. Amino acids: CAISDLAFTYEQYF.

The chain employs TRBV7-9 and TRBJ2-2; 7 nucleotides align to TRBD1. Germline CDR1 and CDR2: SEHNR and FQNEAQ (reference sequence). The CDR3 totals 17 residues. J gave up 2 bases and V 0 bases, and 6 bases lay outside the gene matches. For the CDR3, the DNA is TGTGCCAGCAGCTTAGCACTGGGACAGCTAAACACCGGGGAGCTGTTTTTT. The encoded protein is CASSLALGQLNTGELFF.

The chain employs TRBV5-8 and TRBJ2-7; no clear D gene. Germline assignment: CDR1 SGHTS and CDR2 YDEGEE. CDR3 size: 13 residues. V was pared by 2 bases and J by 2 bases, with 8 bases between. CDR3 in amino acids: CASSFGPTYEQYF. DNA of the CDR3: TGTGCCAGCAGCTTTGGGCCCACCTACGAGCAGTACTTC.

V gene TRBV11-2 combines with J gene TRBJ2-5; D unclear. This CDR3 is built from 13 residues. Looked up from germline, CDR1 is SGHAT and CDR2 is FQNNGV. Trimming pared 5 bases from V and 2 bases from J, leaving 9 bases between. The CDR3 DNA follows: TGTGCCAGCAGCGGGCAGGCACAAGAGACCCAGTACTTC. This encodes CASSGQAQETQYF.

Notes on this clone: This CDR3 is also generated by other DNA sequences in the sample. V and J are TRBV12-3 or TRBV12-4 and TRBJ2-3; no clear D gene. The germline V and J ends were trimmed by 1 base and 6 bases, with 2 bases remaining between them. The CDR3 is made up of 11 amino acids. The CDR3 is CASSLEDTQYF. CDR3 coding DNA: TGTGCCAGCAGTTTAGAGGATACGCAGTATTTT.

This clone occurred a few times. The J gene is TRBJ1-1, the V gene TRBV28, with 7 nucleotides matching TRBD1. The CDR3 sequence is 14 residues long. Germline CDR1 is MDHEN and CDR2 is SYDVKM. The junction had 11 bases not matched to a gene; V was cut back by 7 bases and J by 6 bases. CDR3 sequence: CASMVDRVVSEAFF. For the CDR3, the DNA is TGTGCCAGCATGGTAGACAGGGTAGTATCTGAAGCTTTCTTT.

The chain is built from TRBV19 and TRBJ2-7; D uncertain. CDR3 length: 12 amino acids. Trimming pared 6 bases from V and 3 bases from J, leaving 9 bases between. Germline CDR1 is LNHDA and CDR2 is SQIVND (reference sequence). DNA for the CDR3: TGTGCCAGTAGCCGAACCAACTACGAGCAGTACTTC. It codes for CASSRTNYEQYF.

The rearrangement joins TRBV25-1 to TRBJ1-1; D remains unclear. V lost 4 bases and J lost 1, with 10 bases in between. Germline V CDR1 and CDR2: MGHDK, SYGVNS. This CDR3 region has 14 residues. CDR3 sequence: CASSGVGKNTEAFF. CDR3 nucleotides: TGTGCCAGCAGTGGTGTCGGGAAGAACACTGAAGCTTTCTTT. Full variable domain (remainder filled in from reference TRBV25-1 and TRBJ1-1): EADIYQTPRYLVIGTGKKITLECSQTMGHDKMYWYQQDPGMELHLIHYSYGVNSTEKGDLSSESTVSRIRTEHFPLTLESARPSHTSQYLCASSGVGKNTEAFFGQGTRLTVV.

This sequence joins TRBV25-1 and TRBJ1-1; D possibly corresponds to TRBD1 (5 bases). This CDR3 has 13 residues. Per germline, CDR1 MGHDK and CDR2 SYGVNS. V lost 4 bases and J lost 1, with 7 bases in between. The CDR3, as DNA: TGTGCCAGCAGTGCCCAGGGGAACACTGAAGCTTTCTTT. It encodes CASSAQGNTEAFF.